The 10 T cell receptor beta chains below all came from one sample that was sequenced in a study of regulatory T cells in long-lasting Graves disease. With iRepertoire HTBI primers and Arm-PCR of CDR3 regions, TCR beta libraries were built. TCRdb reanalysed the multiplex PCR reads using MiXCR and keeps one entry per CDR3 protein. The repertoire holds about 460,000 distinct CDR3 sequences, with around a fifth as singletons. As for time point: persistent/refractory GD, antithyroid drugs over 5 years with positive TRAb. Preparation of the TCR library used RNA extracted from PBMCs. The sequencing used peripheral blood mononuclear cells (PBMCs), collected when the disease was refractory, from a patient treated with antithyroid drugs. These receptors all stem from a female donor with Graves disease.

This clonotype came up a few times. The rearrangement links TRBV6-1 to TRBJ1-1; D is possibly TRBD1 (5 bases). This CDR3 is built from 16 residues. Germline V gene lookup returns CDR1 MNHNS and CDR2 SASEGT. V was shortened by 6 bases and J by 6 bases, with 23 bases between the two germline ends. This CDR3 is CASSPIQVAQDAEAFF. DNA for the CDR3: TGTGCCAGCAGCCCCATTCAGGTGGCACAGGACGCTGAAGCTTTCTTT.

This clonotype was seen repeatedly, ten times or more. The chain has TRBV2 and TRBJ1-5, with a possible D match to TRBD1 (5 bases). Germline V gene sequence: CDR1 SNHLY, CDR2 FYNNEI. The CDR3 covers 14 residues. Trimming shortened V by 4 bases and J by 5 bases, and 12 bases separated the two germline ends. CDR3 in amino acids: CASSGPGRDQPQHF. DNA for the CDR3: TGTGCCAGCAGTGGACCAGGGAGAGATCAGCCCCAGCATTTT.

The J gene is TRBJ1-5, the V gene TRBV29-1; D unresolved. Germline assignment: CDR1 SQVTM and CDR2 ANQGSEA. The V end lost 4 bases, the J end lost 7 bases, and 14 bases lay between the germline ends. The CDR3 runs 13 residues. This chain's CDR3 is CSVVGQFGQPQHF. The CDR3 bases are TGCAGCGTTGTAGGGCAGTTTGGGCAGCCCCAGCATTTT.

J is TRBJ2-1 and V is TRBV7-3; 10 nucleotides line up with TRBD2. Trimming cost V 6 bases and J 5 bases; bases outside gene matches: 7. The CDR3 is 15 amino acids. CDR1 is SGHTA and CDR2 is FQGTGA in the germline V gene. The CDR3 spells CASRPLAGAHNEQFF. CDR3 nucleotide sequence: TGTGCCAGCAGGCCTCTAGCGGGAGCGCACAATGAGCAGTTCTTC.

The rearrangement links TRBV7-2 to TRBJ1-5, with 8 bases identical to TRBD1. Trimming removed 5 bases from V and 13 bases from J; junction bases left unmatched: 7. The CDR3 spans 12 residues. Germline V gene data show CDR1 as SGHTA and CDR2 as FQGNSA. CDR3 sequence reads: CASSPGQGRQHF. The CDR3 DNA sequence: TGTGCCAGCAGCCCCGGACAGGGCCGACAGCATTTT.

This clonotype was seen at least ten times. The gene calls are TRBV10-3 and TRBJ1-6; D is unclear. Germline assignment: CDR1 ENHRY and CDR2 SYGVKD. V was shortened by 6 bases and J by 8 bases, with 11 bases between the two germline ends. The CDR3 loop spans 13 amino acids. Here the CDR3 DNA reads TGTGCCATCAGCCTCGACCGTGATTCACCCCTCCACTTT. It is translated as CAISLDRDSPLHF.

This clonotype was recorded at least ten times. The chain recombines TRBV7-2 with TRBJ2-5; 9 positions agree with TRBD2. The germline V gene has CDR1 SGHTA and CDR2 FQGNSA. Trimming cost V 1 base and J 3 bases; bases outside gene matches: 6. CDR3 length equals 16 residues. CDR3 DNA sequence: TGTGCCAGCAGCTTAGGGGTCATAGCGGGAGAAGAGACCCAGTACTTC. This translates into CASSLGVIAGEETQYF.

This clonotype appeared a few times. The rearrangement joins TRBV20-1 to TRBJ2-7; the D gene is possibly TRBD1 (6 bases). Between the trimmed V and J ends, which lost 3 bases and 3 bases, there was a span of 18 bases. Germline CDR1 and CDR2: DFQATT and SNEGSKA (reference sequence). The CDR3 covers 15 residues. The CDR3 sequence is CSASDLGVGGYEQYF. CDR3 coding DNA: TGCAGTGCTAGCGACCTAGGGGTAGGGGGCTACGAGCAGTACTTC.

This clonotype was seen ten or more times. The V call is TRBV28, the J call TRBJ2-3; D ambiguous. The closer fit of TRBJ2-5 to the DNA end suggests the J call may be wrong. The V gene's germline CDR1 is MDHEN and CDR2 SYDVKM. The CDR3 consists of 11 residues. The CDR3: CASSPTDTQYF. The DNA of the CDR3 is TGTGCCAGCTCACCGACGGATACCCAGTACTTC.

This clonotype was counted many times. The rearrangement uses TRBV20-1 and TRBJ1-1; D perhaps matches TRBD1 (5 bases). The CDR3 is 11 residues long. Looked up from germline, CDR1 is DFQATT and CDR2 is SNEGSKA (reference sequence). The V gene lost 7 bases and the J gene lost 0 bases, with 6 bases spanning the gap. The CDR3 is CSEGMNTEAFF. The CDR3 DNA follows: TGCAGTGAGGGGATGAACACTGAAGCTTTCTTT.